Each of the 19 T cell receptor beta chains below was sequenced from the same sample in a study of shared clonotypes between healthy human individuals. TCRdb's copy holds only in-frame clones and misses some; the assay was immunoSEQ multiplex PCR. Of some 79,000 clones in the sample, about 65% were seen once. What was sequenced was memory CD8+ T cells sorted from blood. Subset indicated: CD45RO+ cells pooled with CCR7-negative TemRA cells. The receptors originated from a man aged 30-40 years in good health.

The CDR3 is CARFRVTTLHEQYF. Here the CDR3 DNA reads TGTGCCAGATTCAGGGTGACCACCCTTCACGAGCAGTACTTC. The chain is built from TRBV5-3 and TRBJ2-7, with D possibly TRBD1 on 5 matching bases. TRBV5-3 counts as an open reading frame of uncertain function. This CDR3 comprises 14 residues. The germline V and J ends were trimmed by 7 bases and 5 bases, with 19 bases remaining between them.

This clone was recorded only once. In DNA, the CDR3 is TGCGCCAGCAGTACCGGGACAGACCTCTTTGGCTACACCTTC. The encoded protein is CASSTGTDLFGYTF. The chain combines TRBV5-1 with TRBJ1-2; 7 nucleotides align to TRBD1. Germline-derived CDR1 and CDR2 are SGHRS and YFSETQ. This CDR3 region has 14 residues. V dropped 5 bases and J dropped 7; count of bases not matched to a gene: 11.

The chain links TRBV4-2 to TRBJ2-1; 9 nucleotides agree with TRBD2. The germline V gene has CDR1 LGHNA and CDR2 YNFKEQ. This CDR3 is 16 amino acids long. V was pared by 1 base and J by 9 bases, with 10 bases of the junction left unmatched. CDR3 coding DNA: TGTGCCAGCAGCCAAGGGGTAGCGGGAGAGGTCGGTGAGCAGTTCTTC. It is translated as CASSQGVAGEVGEQFF.

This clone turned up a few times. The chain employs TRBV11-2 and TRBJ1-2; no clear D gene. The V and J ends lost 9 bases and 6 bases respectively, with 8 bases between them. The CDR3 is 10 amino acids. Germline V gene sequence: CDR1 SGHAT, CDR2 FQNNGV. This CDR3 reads CASSGNGYTF. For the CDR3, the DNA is TGTGCCAGTTCTGGAAATGGCTACACCTTC.

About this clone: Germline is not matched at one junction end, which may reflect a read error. CDR3 in amino acids: CASREGTARSYEQYF. In nucleotides, the CDR3 is TGTGCCAGCAGAGAAGGGACGGCTCGCTCCTACGAGCAGTACTTC. V gene TRBV2 combines with J gene TRBJ2-7; possibly TRBD1 or TRBD2 for D (5 bases each). Germline V gene sequence: CDR1 SNHLY, CDR2 FYNNEI. There are 15 residues in the CDR3.

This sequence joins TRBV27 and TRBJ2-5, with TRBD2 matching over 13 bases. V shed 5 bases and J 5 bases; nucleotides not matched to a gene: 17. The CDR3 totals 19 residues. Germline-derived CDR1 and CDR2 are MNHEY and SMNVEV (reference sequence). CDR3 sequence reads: CASSPTRLIGLAGEETQYF. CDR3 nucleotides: TGTGCCAGCAGTCCCACACGACTCATCGGACTAGCGGGAGAGGAGACCCAGTACTTC.

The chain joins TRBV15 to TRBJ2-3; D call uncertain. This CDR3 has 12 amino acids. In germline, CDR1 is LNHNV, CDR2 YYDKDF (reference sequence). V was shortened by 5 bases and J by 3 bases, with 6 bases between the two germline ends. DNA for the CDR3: TGTGCCACCAGCGAAGGGACAGATACGCAGTATTTT. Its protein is CATSEGTDTQYF.

For the CDR3, the DNA is TGTGCCAGCAGCAAGGACAGGGGGGAAAAACTGTTTTTT. It yields the protein CASSKDRGEKLFF. V is TRBV5-5 and J is TRBJ1-4, with 10 bases matching TRBD1. CDR1 is SGHKS and CDR2 is YYEKEE in the germline V gene (reference sequence). The J segment lost 8 bases and the V segment lost 4 bases, leaving 2 bases of the junction unmatched. The CDR3 contains 13 residues.

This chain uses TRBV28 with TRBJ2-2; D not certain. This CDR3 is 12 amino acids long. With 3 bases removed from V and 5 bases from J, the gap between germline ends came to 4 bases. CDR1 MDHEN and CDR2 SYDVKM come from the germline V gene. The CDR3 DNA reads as TGTGCCAGCAGTTTCGGTACCGGGGAGCTGTTTTTT. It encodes CASSFGTGELFF.

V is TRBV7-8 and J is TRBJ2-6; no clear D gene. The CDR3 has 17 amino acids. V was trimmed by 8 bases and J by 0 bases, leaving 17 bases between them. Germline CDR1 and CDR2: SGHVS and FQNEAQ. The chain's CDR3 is CASDRVGGSSGANVLTF. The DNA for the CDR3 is TGTGCCAGCGACCGAGTTGGTGGGTCCTCTGGGGCCAACGTCCTGACTTTC.

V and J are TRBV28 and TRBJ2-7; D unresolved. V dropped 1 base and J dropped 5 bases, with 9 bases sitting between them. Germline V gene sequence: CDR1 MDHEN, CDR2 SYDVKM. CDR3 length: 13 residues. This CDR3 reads CASSLLARNEQYF. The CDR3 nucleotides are TGTGCCAGCAGTTTATTAGCCAGGAACGAGCAGTACTTC.

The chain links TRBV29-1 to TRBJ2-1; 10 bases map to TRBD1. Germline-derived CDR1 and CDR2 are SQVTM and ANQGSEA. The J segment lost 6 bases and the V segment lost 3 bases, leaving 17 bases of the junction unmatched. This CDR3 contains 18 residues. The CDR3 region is CSVDVGRDRGVLGNEQFF. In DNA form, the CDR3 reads TGCAGCGTTGACGTCGGTCGGGACAGGGGAGTTCTAGGCAATGAGCAGTTCTTC.

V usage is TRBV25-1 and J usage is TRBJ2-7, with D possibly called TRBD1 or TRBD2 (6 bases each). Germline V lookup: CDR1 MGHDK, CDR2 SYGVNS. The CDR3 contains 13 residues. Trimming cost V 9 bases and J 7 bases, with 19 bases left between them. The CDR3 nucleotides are TGTGCCAGTCAGGGAGGCCGGGGGCGGGAGCAGTACTTC. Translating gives CASQGGRGREQYF.

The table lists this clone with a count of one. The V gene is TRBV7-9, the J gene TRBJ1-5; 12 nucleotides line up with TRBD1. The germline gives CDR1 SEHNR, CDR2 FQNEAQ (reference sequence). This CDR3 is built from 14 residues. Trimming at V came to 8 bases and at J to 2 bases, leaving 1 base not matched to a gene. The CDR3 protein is CASGTGGGNQPQHF. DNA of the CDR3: TGTGCCAGCGGGACAGGGGGCGGCAATCAGCCCCAGCATTTT.

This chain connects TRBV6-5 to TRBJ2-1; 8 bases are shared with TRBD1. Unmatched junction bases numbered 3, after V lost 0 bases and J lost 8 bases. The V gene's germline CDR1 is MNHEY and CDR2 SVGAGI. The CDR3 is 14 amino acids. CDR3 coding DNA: TGTGCCAGCAGTTACTCGGCAGGGGGCTATGAGCAGTTCTTC. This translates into CASSYSAGGYEQFF.

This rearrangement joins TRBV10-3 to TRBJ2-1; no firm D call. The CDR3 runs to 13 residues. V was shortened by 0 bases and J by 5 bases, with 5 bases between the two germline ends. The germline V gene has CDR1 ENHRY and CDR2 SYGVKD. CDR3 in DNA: TGTGCCATCAGTGAGTCGGTCGACAATGAGCAGTTCTTC. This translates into CAISESVDNEQFF.

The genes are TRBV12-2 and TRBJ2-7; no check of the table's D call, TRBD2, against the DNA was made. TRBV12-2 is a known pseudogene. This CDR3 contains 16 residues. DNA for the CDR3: TGTGCAAGTCGCTCGAAGACTAGGACCATACTAGGCGAGCAGTACTTC. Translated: CASRSKTRTILGEQYF.

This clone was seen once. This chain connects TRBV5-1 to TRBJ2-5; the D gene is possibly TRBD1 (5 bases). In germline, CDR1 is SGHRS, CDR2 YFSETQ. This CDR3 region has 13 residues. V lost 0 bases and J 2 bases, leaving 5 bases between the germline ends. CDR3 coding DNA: TGCGCCAGCAGCTTGGACAGGCAAGAGACCCAGTACTTC. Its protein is CASSLDRQETQYF. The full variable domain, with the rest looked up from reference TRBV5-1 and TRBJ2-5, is KAGVTQTPRYLIKTRGQQVTLSCSPISGHRSVSWYQQTPGQGLQFLFEYFSETQRNKGNFPGRFSGRQFSNSRSEMNVSTLELGDSALYLCASSLDRQETQYFGPGTRLLVL.

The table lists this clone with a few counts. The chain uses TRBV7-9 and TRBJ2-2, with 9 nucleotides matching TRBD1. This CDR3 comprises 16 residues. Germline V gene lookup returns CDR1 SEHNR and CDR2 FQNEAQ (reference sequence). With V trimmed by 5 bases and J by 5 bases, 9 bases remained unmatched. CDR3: CASSPPGQGFTGELFF. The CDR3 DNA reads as TGTGCCAGCAGCCCCCCGGGACAGGGTTTTACCGGGGAGCTGTTTTTT.